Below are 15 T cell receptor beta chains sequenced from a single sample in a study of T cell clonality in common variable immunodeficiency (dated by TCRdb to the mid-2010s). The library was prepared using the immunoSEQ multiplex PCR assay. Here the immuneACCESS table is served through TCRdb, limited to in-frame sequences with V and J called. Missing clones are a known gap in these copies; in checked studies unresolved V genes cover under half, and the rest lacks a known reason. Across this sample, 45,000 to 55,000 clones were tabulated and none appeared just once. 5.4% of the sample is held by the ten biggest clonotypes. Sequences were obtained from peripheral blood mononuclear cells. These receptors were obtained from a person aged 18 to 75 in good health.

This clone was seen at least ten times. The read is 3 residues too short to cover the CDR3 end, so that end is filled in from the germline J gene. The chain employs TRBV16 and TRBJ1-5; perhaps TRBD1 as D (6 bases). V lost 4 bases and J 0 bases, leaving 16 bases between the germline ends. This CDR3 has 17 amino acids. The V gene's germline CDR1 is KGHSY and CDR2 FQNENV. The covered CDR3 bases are TGTGCCAGCAGCCCACTTGGGGGCAGGGATAGCAATCAGCCC. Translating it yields CASSPLGGRDSNQP. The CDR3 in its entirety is CASSPLGGRDSNQPQHF.

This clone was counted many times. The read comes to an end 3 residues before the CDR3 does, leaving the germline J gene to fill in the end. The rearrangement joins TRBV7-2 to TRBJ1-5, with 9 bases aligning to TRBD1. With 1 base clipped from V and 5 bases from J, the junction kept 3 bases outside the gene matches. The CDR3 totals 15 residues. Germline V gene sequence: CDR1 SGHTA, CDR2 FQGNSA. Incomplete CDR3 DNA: TGTGCCAGCAGCTTAGTTCGGGACAGGGATCAGCCC. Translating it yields CASSLVRDRDQP. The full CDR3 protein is CASSLVRDRDQPQHF.

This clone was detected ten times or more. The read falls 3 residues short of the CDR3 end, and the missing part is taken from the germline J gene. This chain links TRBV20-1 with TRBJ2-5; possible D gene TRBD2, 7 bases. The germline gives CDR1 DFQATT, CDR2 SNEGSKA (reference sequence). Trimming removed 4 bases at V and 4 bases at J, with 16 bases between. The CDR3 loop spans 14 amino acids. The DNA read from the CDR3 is TGCAGTGCTAAAGAGATAGGGGGGGGAGAGACC. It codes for CSAKEIGGGET. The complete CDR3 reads CSAKEIGGGETQYF.

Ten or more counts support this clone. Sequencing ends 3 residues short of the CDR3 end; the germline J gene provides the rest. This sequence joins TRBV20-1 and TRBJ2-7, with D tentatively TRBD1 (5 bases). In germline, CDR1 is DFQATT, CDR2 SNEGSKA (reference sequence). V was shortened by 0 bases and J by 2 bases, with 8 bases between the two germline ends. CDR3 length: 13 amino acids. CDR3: CSAREQEPYEQYF. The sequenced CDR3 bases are TGCAGTGCTAGAGAACAGGAGCCCTACGAG.

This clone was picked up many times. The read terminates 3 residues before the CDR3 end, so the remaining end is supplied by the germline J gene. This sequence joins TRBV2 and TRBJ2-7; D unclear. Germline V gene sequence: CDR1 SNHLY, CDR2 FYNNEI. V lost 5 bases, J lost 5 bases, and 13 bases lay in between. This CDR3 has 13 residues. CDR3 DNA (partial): TGTGCCAGCAGTAAAATCAACAGAAACGAG. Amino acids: CASSKINRNE. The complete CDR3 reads CASSKINRNEQYF.

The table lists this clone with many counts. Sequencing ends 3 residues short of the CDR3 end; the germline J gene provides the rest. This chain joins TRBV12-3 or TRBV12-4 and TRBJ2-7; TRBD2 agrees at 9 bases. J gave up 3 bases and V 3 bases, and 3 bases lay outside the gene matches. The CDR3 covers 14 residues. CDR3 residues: CASSFKTSGYEQYF. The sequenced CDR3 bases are TGTGCCAGCAGTTTTAAGACTAGCGGCTACGAG.

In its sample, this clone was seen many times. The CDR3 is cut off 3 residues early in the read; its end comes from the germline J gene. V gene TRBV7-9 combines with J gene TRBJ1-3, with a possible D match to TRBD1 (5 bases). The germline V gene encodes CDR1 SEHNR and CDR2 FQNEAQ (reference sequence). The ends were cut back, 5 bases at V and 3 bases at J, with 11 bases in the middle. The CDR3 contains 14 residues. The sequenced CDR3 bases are TGTGCCAGCAGCCTCGACAGCCTTGGAAACACC. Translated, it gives CASSLDSLGNT. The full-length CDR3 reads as CASSLDSLGNTIYF.

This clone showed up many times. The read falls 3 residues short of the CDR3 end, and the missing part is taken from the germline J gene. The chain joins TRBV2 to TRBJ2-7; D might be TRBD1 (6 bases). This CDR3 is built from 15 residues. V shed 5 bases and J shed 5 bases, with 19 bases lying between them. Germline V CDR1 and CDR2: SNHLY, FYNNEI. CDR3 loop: CASSRKRARGNEQYF. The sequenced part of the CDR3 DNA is TGTGCCAGCAGTCGAAAGAGGGCCAGGGGTAACGAG. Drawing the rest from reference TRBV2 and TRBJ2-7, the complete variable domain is EPEVTQTPSHQVTQMGQEVILRCVPISNHLYFYWYRQILGQKVEFLVSFYNNEISEKSEIFDDQFSVERPDGSNFTLKIRSTKLEDSAMYFCASSRKRARGNEQYFGPGTRLTVT.

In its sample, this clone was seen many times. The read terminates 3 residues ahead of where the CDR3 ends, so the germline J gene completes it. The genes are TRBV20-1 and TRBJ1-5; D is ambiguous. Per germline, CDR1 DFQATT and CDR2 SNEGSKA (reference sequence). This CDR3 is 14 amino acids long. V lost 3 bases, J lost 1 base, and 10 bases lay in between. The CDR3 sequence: CSASLGQSNQPQHF. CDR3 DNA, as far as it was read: TGCAGTGCTAGCCTGGGCCAGAGCAATCAGCCC.

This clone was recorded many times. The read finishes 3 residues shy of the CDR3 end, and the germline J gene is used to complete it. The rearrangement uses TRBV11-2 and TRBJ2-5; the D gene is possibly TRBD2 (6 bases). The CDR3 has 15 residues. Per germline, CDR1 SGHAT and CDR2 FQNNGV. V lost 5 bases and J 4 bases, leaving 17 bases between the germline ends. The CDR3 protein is CASSRTPGGSETQYF. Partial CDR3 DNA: TGTGCCAGCAGCCGAACTCCCGGGGGATCAGAGACC.

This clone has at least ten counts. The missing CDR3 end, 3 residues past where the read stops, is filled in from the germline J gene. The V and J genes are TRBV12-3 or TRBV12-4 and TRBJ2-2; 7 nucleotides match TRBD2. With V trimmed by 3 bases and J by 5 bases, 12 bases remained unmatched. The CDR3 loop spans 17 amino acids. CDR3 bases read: TGTGCCAGCAGTTTCGGTTCCTGGCGGGAGAATACCGGGGAG. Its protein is CASSFGSWRENTGE. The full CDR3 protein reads CASSFGSWRENTGELFF.

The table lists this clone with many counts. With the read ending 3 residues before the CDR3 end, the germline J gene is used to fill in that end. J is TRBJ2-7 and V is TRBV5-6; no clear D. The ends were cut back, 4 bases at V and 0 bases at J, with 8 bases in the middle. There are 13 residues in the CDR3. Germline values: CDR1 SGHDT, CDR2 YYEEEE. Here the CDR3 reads CASSLRTSYEQYF. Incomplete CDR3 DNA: TGTGCCAGCAGCCTACGTACCTCCTACGAG. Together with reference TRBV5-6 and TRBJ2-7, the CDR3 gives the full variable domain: DAGVTQSPTHLIKTRGQQVTLRCSPKSGHDTVSWYQQALGQGPQFIFQYYEEEERQRGNFPDRFSGHQFPNYSSELNVNALLLGDSALYLCASSLRTSYEQYFGPGTRLTVT.

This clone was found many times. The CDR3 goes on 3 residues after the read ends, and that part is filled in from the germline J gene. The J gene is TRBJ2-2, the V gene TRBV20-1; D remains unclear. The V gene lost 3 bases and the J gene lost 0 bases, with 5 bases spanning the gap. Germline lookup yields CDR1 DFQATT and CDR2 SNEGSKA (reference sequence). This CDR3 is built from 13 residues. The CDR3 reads CSASGPNTGELFF. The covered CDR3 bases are TGCAGTGCTAGTGGCCCGAACACCGGGGAG.

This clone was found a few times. The CDR3 DNA, read in part, is TGTGCCAGCAGCTTGGGACAGGGTTACAATCAGCCC. Translating gives CASSLGQGYNQP. The whole CDR3 sequence is CASSLGQGYNQPQHF. The V gene is TRBV6-2 or TRBV6-3, the J gene TRBJ1-5; 9 nucleotides line up with TRBD1. The read ends 3 residues shy of where the CDR3 ends; the end is completed using the germline J gene. The CDR3 sequence is 15 residues long. The V gene's germline CDR1 is MNHEY and CDR2 SVGEGT. After removal of 6 bases from V and 3 bases from J, the junction contained 6 bases not matched to a gene.

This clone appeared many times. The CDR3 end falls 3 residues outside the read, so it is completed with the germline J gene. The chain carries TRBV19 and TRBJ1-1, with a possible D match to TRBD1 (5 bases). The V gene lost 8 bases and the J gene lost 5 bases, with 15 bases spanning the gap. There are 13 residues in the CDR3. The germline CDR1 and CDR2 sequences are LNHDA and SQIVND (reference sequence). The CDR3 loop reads CASRGLSGTEAFF. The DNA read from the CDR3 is TGTGCCAGTCGGGGACTTTCGGGAACTGAA.